Listed here are 19 T cell receptor beta chains from one sample, sequenced in a study of T cells and copy number aberrations in small-cell lung cancer. TCRdb's copy holds only in-frame clones and misses some; the assay was immunoSEQ multiplex PCR. Among hundreds of clones listed, roughly 85% were seen once. The sample comprised tumor tissue. Source of these receptors: a man aged 35-49 years with small cell lung cancer.

The CDR3 loop is CASSLAGTPNTGELFF. The DNA of the CDR3 is TGTGCCAGCAGCTTAGCTGGGACACCTAACACCGGGGAGCTGTTTTTT. The chain is built from TRBV7-2 and TRBJ2-2, with a tentative D call TRBD1 (6 bases). V was cut by 0 bases and J by 2 bases, with 10 bases left in between. The CDR3 runs to 16 residues. In germline, CDR1 is SGHTA, CDR2 FQGNSA.

This clone was detected only once. This CDR3 is missing its conserved last phenylalanine or tryptophan, likely due to a read error. This chain joins TRBV7-9 and TRBJ1-4; D is uncertain. Germline CDR1 and CDR2: SEHNR and FQNEAQ (reference sequence). The CDR3 is 14 residues long. V was trimmed by 1 base and J by 4 bases, leaving 7 bases between them. In DNA, the CDR3 is TGTGCCAGCAGCTTAGGAGGAAGTAATGAAAAACTGTTTTGT. Translated: CASSLGGSNEKLFC.

This chain joins TRBV7-9 and TRBJ1-5, with D uncertain. This CDR3 region has 14 residues. Germline V gives CDR1 SEHNR, CDR2 FQNEAQ (reference sequence). V was pared by 1 base and J by 5 bases, with 9 bases between. In DNA, the CDR3 is TGTGCCAGCAGCTTAGGTGACGGAGATCAGCCCCAGCATTTT. It yields the protein CASSLGDGDQPQHF.

V gene TRBV6-1 combines with J gene TRBJ2-7; possible D gene TRBD1, 5 bases. Per the germline V gene, CDR1 is MNHNS and CDR2 is SASEGT. Trimming removed 6 bases at V and 3 bases at J, with 18 bases between. CDR3 length: 15 amino acids. DNA for the CDR3: TGTGCCAGCAGCAGCCAGGGATCCATTCGCTACGAGCAGTACTTC. Translating it yields CASSSQGSIRYEQYF.

The count of this clone is one. Here the CDR3 reads CASSPRQGAGETQYF. The DNA of the CDR3 is TGTGCCAGCTCACCACGACAGGGGGCGGGGGAGACCCAGTACTTC. The chain links TRBV18 to TRBJ2-5, with 10 bases lining up with TRBD1. With 1 base clipped from V and 5 bases from J, the junction kept 4 bases outside the gene matches. The CDR3 is 15 residues long. CDR1 KGHSH and CDR2 LQKENI come from the germline V gene.

In this sample, this clone turned up once. V usage is TRBV18 and J usage is TRBJ2-5; maybe TRBD1 (7 bases). The germline V gene encodes CDR1 KGHSH and CDR2 LQKENI. The V gene lost 6 bases and the J gene lost 4 bases, with 12 bases spanning the gap. The CDR3 covers 13 residues. Here the CDR3 DNA reads TGTGCCAGCTCGCGGGGACAGCCAGAGACCCAGTACTTC. It specifies CASSRGQPETQYF. Variable domain in full (rest from reference TRBV18 and TRBJ2-5): NAGVMQNPRHLVRRRGQEARLRCSPMKGHSHVYWYRQLPEEGLKFMVYLQKENIIDESGMPKERFSAEFPKEGPSILRIQQVVRGDSAAYFCASSRGQPETQYFGPGTRLLVL.

The V gene is TRBV9, the J gene TRBJ1-4; TRBD1 is a possible D gene (5 bases). V lost 3 bases to trimming and J lost 5 bases, with 17 bases between them. Germline V gene data show CDR1 as SGDLS and CDR2 as YYNGEE. This CDR3 spans 16 amino acids. CDR3 in DNA: TGTGCCAGCAGCGCGGGACCAGGGTCGGGGAATGAAAAACTGTTTTTT. Encoded protein: CASSAGPGSGNEKLFF.

The chain uses TRBV10-3 and TRBJ2-7, with 9 bases that match TRBD2. Looked up from germline, CDR1 is ENHRY and CDR2 is SYGVKD. This CDR3 is 14 amino acids long. The trim removed 6 bases at V and 3 bases at J, leaving 6 bases unmatched. CDR3 bases: TGTGCCATCAGGGATAGCGGGGGCGACTACGAGCAGTACTTC. Its protein is CAIRDSGGDYEQYF.

This rearrangement joins TRBV4-2 to TRBJ2-1, with a possible D match to TRBD2 (5 bases). From germline, CDR1 is LGHNA and CDR2 YNFKEQ. V lost 0 bases, J lost 4 bases, and 16 bases lay in between. The CDR3 has 17 residues. The CDR3 loop reads CASSQEVFAGVYNEQFF. The CDR3 region has the DNA TGTGCCAGCAGCCAAGAGGTTTTCGCGGGCGTATACAATGAGCAGTTCTTC.

The chain links TRBV5-1 to TRBJ1-1; 8 bases agree with TRBD1. The CDR3 contains 15 residues. Germline V lookup: CDR1 SGHRS, CDR2 YFSETQ. The trim removed 0 bases at V and 1 base at J, leaving 2 bases unmatched. This CDR3 is CASSLVGTGNTEAFF. In DNA form, the CDR3 reads TGCGCCAGCAGCTTGGTGGGGACAGGGAACACTGAAGCTTTCTTT. Full variable domain (missing parts from reference TRBV5-1 and TRBJ1-1): KAGVTQTPRYLIKTRGQQVTLSCSPISGHRSVSWYQQTPGQGLQFLFEYFSETQRNKGNFPGRFSGRQFSNSRSEMNVSTLELGDSALYLCASSLVGTGNTEAFFGQGTRLTVV.

As for this clone: At one end, the junction sequence differs from germline, possibly due to a read error. The rearrangement joins TRBV7-2 to TRBJ1-5, with D possibly TRBD1 on 5 matching bases. CDR3 length: 18 amino acids. Germline V gene sequence: CDR1 SGHTA, CDR2 FQGNSA. The CDR3 DNA reads TGTGCCAGCAGCCTAGCCTTATCCGGGGCGTCGGGCAATCAGCCCCAGCATTTT. This gives the protein CASSLALSGASGNQPQHF.

The chain carries TRBV5-1 and TRBJ1-5; maybe TRBD1 (6 bases). The CDR3 extends over 15 amino acids. The V end lost 1 base, the J end lost 5 bases, and 13 bases lay between the germline ends. Germline CDR1 is SGHRS and CDR2 is YFSETQ. CDR3 bases: TGCGCCAGCAGCTTGTACAGGGTTGGGGATCAGCCCCAGCATTTT. This gives the protein CASSLYRVGDQPQHF.

The V and J genes are TRBV5-4 and TRBJ2-3; tentative D call: TRBD2 (7 bases). Germline-derived CDR1 and CDR2 are SGHNT and YYREEE (reference sequence). V lost 3 bases and J 7 bases, leaving 18 bases between the germline ends. CDR3 length equals 15 residues. CDR3 residues: CASSWGGGSSNTQYF. The CDR3, as DNA: TGTGCCAGCAGCTGGGGGGGCGGATCCAGTAATACGCAGTATTTT.

The V call is TRBV6-1, the J call TRBJ1-5; D gene ambiguous. CDR1 is MNHNS, CDR2 SASEGT, per germline. The length of the CDR3 is 13 residues. V lost 2 bases, J lost 0 bases, and 2 bases lay in between. The chain's CDR3 is CASSEFSNQPQHF. CDR3 DNA: TGTGCCAGCAGTGAATTTAGCAATCAGCCCCAGCATTTT.

This clone was counted once. A junction boundary mismatches the germline segment, possibly from a read error. The chain recombines TRBV19 with TRBJ2-5, with D perhaps matching TRBD2 (5 bases). This CDR3 is 15 amino acids long. In germline, CDR1 is LNHDA, CDR2 SQIVND (reference sequence). The CDR3 region has the DNA TGTGTCAGTAGTATAGTCGGGGTCGGGTCAGAGACCCAGTACTTC. Its protein product is CVSSIVGVGSETQYF.

The V call is TRBV5-6, the J call TRBJ2-1, with 9 nucleotides matching TRBD2. Trimming at V came to 5 bases and at J to 0 bases, leaving 6 bases not matched to a gene. The CDR3 has 16 residues. Germline-derived CDR1 and CDR2 are SGHDT and YYEEEE. The DNA of the CDR3 is TGTGCCAGCAGGCGCCTTAGCGGGGGCTCCTACAATGAGCAGTTCTTC. This codes for CASRRLSGGSYNEQFF.

The chain uses TRBV12-5 and TRBJ2-1; tentatively, D is TRBD2 (6 bases). Germline-derived CDR1 and CDR2 are LGHNT and FRNRAP. The V end lost 6 bases, the J end lost 4 bases, and 13 bases lay between the germline ends. The CDR3 runs 14 residues. CDR3 in amino acids: CASGGGGSYNEQFF. In DNA, the CDR3 is TGTGCTAGTGGCGGTGGGGGGAGTTACAATGAGCAGTTCTTC.

The chain couples TRBV19 to TRBJ2-1, with TRBD1 matching over 12 bases. Germline values: CDR1 LNHDA, CDR2 SQIVND (reference sequence). The CDR3 extends over 15 amino acids. V lost 10 bases to trimming and J lost 7 bases; unmatched junction nucleotides: 11. The CDR3: CATLDRDRGRNEQFF. The CDR3 nucleotides read TGTGCCACCCTAGACCGGGACAGGGGGCGGAATGAGCAGTTCTTC. Variable domain in full (rest from reference TRBV19 and TRBJ2-1): DGGITQSPKYLFRKEGQNVTLSCEQNLNHDAMYWYRQDPGQGLRLIYYSQIVNDFQKGDIAEGYSVSREKKESFPLTVTSAQKNPTAFYLCATLDRDRGRNEQFFGPGTRLTVL.

The chain links TRBV28 to TRBJ1-5, with no clear D. Germline V gene sequence: CDR1 MDHEN, CDR2 SYDVKM. The CDR3 spans 15 residues. The V end was cut by 1 base, the J end by 4 bases, with 11 bases between. The CDR3 bases are TGTGCCAGCAGTTTATTCGGGATCGGAAATCAGCCCCAGCATTTT. As protein: CASSLFGIGNQPQHF.